This TCR beta chain was documented in a study of T cells in tuberculosis. Study-wide results and limits: Active tuberculosis patients had shorter CDR3-alpha; the beta difference was nonsignificant. Selection depended on which cryopreserved specimens were available. Active tuberculosis alpha repertoires lay closer to GMM-specific TCRs than controls'.

The CDR3 is made up of 15 amino acids. Germline values: CDR1 SGHRS, CDR2 YFSETQ. V dropped 4 bases and J dropped 5; count of bases not matched to a gene: 8. Regarding time point: new active TB diagnosis, blood taken before or within 7 days of starting treatment. Unsorted cryopreserved PBMC were sequenced, averaging around 100,000 T cells per clinical donor. Sequencing was performed with immunoSEQ multiplex PCR; in TCRdb, only in-frame clones are kept and a portion is missing. The sample holds 30,000 to 40,000 clones, 94% seen once. Comment on this clone: Its antigen is currently unknown.

The TCR sequence derives from an adult with tuberculosis. The material was PBMCs, obtained at tuberculosis diagnosis. The chain links TRBV5-1 to TRBJ1-3; 8 nucleotides agree with TRBD1. CDR3 region: CASSPAQGGRNTIYF. CDR3 in DNA: TGCGCCAGCAGCCCTGCACAGGGGGGGAGAAACACCATATATTTT.